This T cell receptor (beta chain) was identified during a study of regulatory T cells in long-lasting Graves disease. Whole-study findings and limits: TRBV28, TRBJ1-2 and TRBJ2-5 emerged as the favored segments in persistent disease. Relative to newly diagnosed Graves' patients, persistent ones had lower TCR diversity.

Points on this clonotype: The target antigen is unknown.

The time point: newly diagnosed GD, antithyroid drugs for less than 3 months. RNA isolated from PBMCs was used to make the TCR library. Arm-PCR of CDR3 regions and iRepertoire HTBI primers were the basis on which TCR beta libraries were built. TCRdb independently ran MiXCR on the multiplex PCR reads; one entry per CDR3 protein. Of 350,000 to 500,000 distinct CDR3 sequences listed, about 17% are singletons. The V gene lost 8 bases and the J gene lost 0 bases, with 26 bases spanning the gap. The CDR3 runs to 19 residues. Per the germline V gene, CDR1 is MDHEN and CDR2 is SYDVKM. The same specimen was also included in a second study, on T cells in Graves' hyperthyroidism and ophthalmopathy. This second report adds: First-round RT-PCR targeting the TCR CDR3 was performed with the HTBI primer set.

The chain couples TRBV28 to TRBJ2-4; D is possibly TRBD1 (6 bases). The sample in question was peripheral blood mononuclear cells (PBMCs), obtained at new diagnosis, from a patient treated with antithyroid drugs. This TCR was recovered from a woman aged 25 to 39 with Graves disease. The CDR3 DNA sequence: TGTGCCAGCCCCCCAGGGGCCCGCCAGGCTTCCTTAGCCAAAAACATTCAGTACTTC. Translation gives CASPPGARQASLAKNIQYF.